This record covers a single T cell receptor beta chain. Previously described methods and listed TCR primers were used for bulk TCR libraries. TCRdb ran MiXCR on the PCR reads and lists one entry per CDR3 protein. The sample carries 300,000 to 400,000 distinct CDR3 sequences, roughly a quarter recorded once. The data stem from a study of molecular identifiers for immune sequencing clone quantification. V gave up 2 bases and J gave up 1 base, with 11 bases separating them. This CDR3 has 15 amino acids. CDR1 is MGHRA and CDR2 is YSYEKL in the germline V gene. What was sequenced was naive CD8+ T cells from blood, with Jurkat cell RNA spiked in. Stated subset: FACS-sorted CD8+CD4-CCR7+CD45RA+ naive T cells. This sequence was found in a human donor in good health. Some libraries in this study had Jurkat cell RNA spiked in. The chain has TRBV4-1 and TRBJ1-1, with D possibly matching TRBD1 (5 bases). The CDR3 here is CASSQWDPQNTEAFF. The CDR3 bases are TGCGCCAGCAGCCAATGGGACCCCCAGAACACTGAAGCTTTCTTT.